These 20 T cell receptor beta chains were sequenced from one sample in a study of CD8 T cells in ankylosing spondylitis. TCRdb passed the 5' RACE reads through MiXCR, listing each CDR3 protein once. The table shows about 250,000 distinct CDR3 sequences, with roughly a tenth occurring only once. The sequenced material came from blood, either unsorted or a sorted T cell fraction (not recorded which). These receptors were taken from a male donor with ankylosing spondylitis or in good health (not recorded which).

Of note for this clonotype: This sequence may be a read error, since a much larger clone differs from it by one base. This chain joins TRBV12-3 or TRBV12-4 and TRBJ2-1, with no clear D. The CDR3 contains 11 residues. The V and J ends lost 8 bases and 7 bases respectively, with 9 bases between them. CDR3 loop: CASLRNNEQFF. The CDR3 bases are TGTGCCAGCCTGCGGAATAATGAGCAGTTCTTC.

Remarks on this clonotype: At one end, the junction sequence differs from germline, possibly due to a read error. V gene TRBV23-1 combines with J gene TRBJ2-3; a weak D match, TRBD2 (6 bases). TRBV23-1 is marked as an open reading frame, function uncertain. The CDR3 totals 13 residues. The CDR3 sequence: CASSLWGEDTLYF. The CDR3 nucleotides read TGCGCCAGCAGTCTGTGGGGGGAAGATACGCTGTATTTT.

This clonotype was seen many times. V and J are TRBV29-1 and TRBJ2-7; 7 nucleotides agree with TRBD1. The CDR3 extends over 13 amino acids. V shed 2 bases, J shed 2 bases, and the junction held 3 bases outside the gene matches. The germline CDR1 and CDR2 sequences are SQVTM and ANQGSEA. Here the CDR3 reads CSVERDSPYEQYF. The CDR3 DNA sequence: TGCAGCGTTGAAAGGGACAGTCCCTACGAGCAGTACTTC.

This clonotype came up many times. The V call is TRBV29-1, the J call TRBJ2-1; a weak D match, TRBD2 (6 bases). This CDR3 has 13 residues. Germline V gene lookup returns CDR1 SQVTM and CDR2 ANQGSEA. V lost 5 bases and J lost 3, with 11 bases in between. The CDR3 loop reads CSVYGRDYNEQFF. The CDR3 bases are TGCAGCGTTTACGGGAGAGACTACAATGAGCAGTTCTTC.

This chain connects TRBV7-2 to TRBJ2-1; 14 positions match TRBD2. CDR3 length: 15 amino acids. Trimming cost V 5 bases and J 4 bases; bases outside gene matches: 1. The germline CDR1 and CDR2 sequences are SGHTA and FQGNSA. CDR3 DNA sequence: TGTACCAGCAGCCGGACTAGCGGGGGGTACAATGAGCAGTTCTTC. As protein: CTSSRTSGGYNEQFF. The entire variable domain, with the rest obtained from reference TRBV7-2 and TRBJ2-1, is as follows: GAGVSQSPSNKVTEKGKDVELRCDPISGHTALYWYRQSLGQGLEFLIYFQGNSAPDKSGLPSDRFSAERTGGSVSTLTIQRTQQEDSAVYLCTSSRTSGGYNEQFFGPGTRLTVL.

This clonotype was found a few times. V and J are TRBV2 and TRBJ1-1, with a weak D call TRBD1 (5 bases). There are 14 residues in the CDR3. Germline assignment: CDR1 SNHLY and CDR2 FYNNEI. The germline V and J ends were trimmed by 2 bases and 3 bases, with 10 bases remaining between them. Here the CDR3 reads CASSERSGHTEAFF. The CDR3 DNA sequence: TGTGCCAGCAGTGAAAGGTCGGGGCACACTGAAGCTTTCTTT.

This chain joins TRBV6-2 or TRBV6-3 and TRBJ2-2, with TRBD1 identical over 7 bases. Germline assignment: CDR1 MNHEY and CDR2 SVGEGT. The V segment lost 3 bases and the J segment 11 bases; nucleotides outside the gene matches: 3. The CDR3 length is 12 residues. The CDR3 DNA reads TGTGCCAGCAGTTATTGGACAGGAGAGCTGTTTTTT. As protein: CASSYWTGELFF.

This clonotype was seen ten or more times. CDR3 sequence: CASTGTAYLAKNIQYF. CDR3 sequence (DNA): TGTGCCAGCACCGGGACAGCCTACTTAGCCAAAAACATTCAGTACTTC. V is TRBV6-1 and J is TRBJ2-4; 7 bases map to TRBD1. This CDR3 has 16 residues. V shed 7 bases, J shed 0 bases, and the junction held 9 bases outside the gene matches. Germline-derived CDR1 and CDR2 are MNHNS and SASEGT.

This clonotype was seen at least ten times. The chain employs TRBV20-1 and TRBJ2-1, with D possibly being TRBD2 (6 bases). The ends were cut back, 0 bases at V and 7 bases at J, with 19 bases in the middle. There are 16 residues in the CDR3. Germline V gives CDR1 DFQATT, CDR2 SNEGSKA (reference sequence). CDR3 bases: TGCAGTGCTAGAGATCCGGGACCCGCAGGGAGGAATGAGCAGTTCTTC. Translated: CSARDPGPAGRNEQFF.

The V and J genes are TRBV12-3 or TRBV12-4 and TRBJ2-7, with 8 bases lining up with TRBD2. The CDR3 length is 12 residues. Losses at the gene ends were 11 bases for V and 5 bases for J; bases not matched to a gene: 8. CDR3 nucleotides: TGTGCCGCAGGCCGGGGGGGCGACGAGCAGTACTTC. Residues: CAAGRGGDEQYF.

This clonotype occurred many times. This sequence joins TRBV6-5 and TRBJ2-3, with D unresolved. V lost 4 bases, J lost 0 bases, and 11 bases lay in between. This CDR3 contains 15 residues. The germline CDR1 and CDR2 sequences are MNHEY and SVGAGI. Here the CDR3 DNA reads TGTGCCAGCAGTTTCCAACCCGGGAGCACAGATACGCAGTATTTT. It encodes CASSFQPGSTDTQYF.

This clonotype was detected only a few times. The chain is built from TRBV12-3 or TRBV12-4 and TRBJ2-7; TRBD2 aligns across 12 bases. The trim removed 2 bases at V and 5 bases at J, leaving 7 bases unmatched. The CDR3 length is 16 residues. The CDR3 DNA reads TGTGCCAGCAGTTTACTAGCGGGGGGGCCGTTGGACGAGCAGTACTTC. Translation gives CASSLLAGGPLDEQYF.

Worth noting for this clonotype: This may stem from a read error, because a much larger clone lies one nucleotide away. The chain combines TRBV10-3 with TRBJ2-1; the match to TRBD2 covers 16 bases. CDR1 is ENHRY and CDR2 is SYGVKD in the germline V gene. This CDR3 is built from 18 residues. The CDR3 DNA reads as TGTACCATCAGTGAGTCAGGGACTAGCGGGAGGGCCGACGATGAGCAGTTCTTC. It yields the protein CTISESGTSGRADDEQFF.

This clonotype appeared a few times. This rearrangement joins TRBV7-8 to TRBJ2-7; D unresolved. The V end was cut by 1 base, the J end by 4 bases, with 17 bases between. This CDR3 comprises 16 residues. The germline gives CDR1 SGHVS, CDR2 FQNEAQ. The CDR3 DNA is TGTGCCAGCAGCTTAGTAGAGCAGGCCTTCTTTTACGAGCAGTACTTC. Translated, it gives CASSLVEQAFFYEQYF. The variable domain in full, with the rest retrieved from reference TRBV7-8 and TRBJ2-7, is GAGVSQSPRYKVAKRGQDVALRCDPISGHVSLFWYQQALGQGPEFLTYFQNEAQLDKSGLPSDRFFAERPEGSVSTLKIQRTQQEDSAVYLCASSLVEQAFFYEQYFGPGTRLTVT.

In its sample, this clonotype was seen many times. The chain joins TRBV29-1 to TRBJ2-1; D possibly corresponds to TRBD2 (6 bases). Germline CDR1 reads SQVTM; CDR2 reads ANQGSEA. V was clipped by 1 base and J by 4 bases, with 17 bases between them. The CDR3 has 16 amino acids. The CDR3 bases are TGCAGCGTTGAAGCGTACGGGACTCACGCATACAATGAGCAGTTCTTC. Its translation is CSVEAYGTHAYNEQFF.

This clonotype was seen repeatedly, ten times or more. This rearrangement joins TRBV11-2 to TRBJ1-1; TRBD1 aligns across 8 bases. Losses at the gene ends were 8 bases for V and 4 bases for J; bases not matched to a gene: 15. The CDR3 loop spans 16 amino acids. The germline gives CDR1 SGHAT, CDR2 FQNNGV. DNA for the CDR3: TGTGCCAGCTCCCAATATGACGGGACAGGACTCACTGAAGCTTTCTTT. It codes for CASSQYDGTGLTEAFF.

This clonotype was recorded many times. The chain employs TRBV10-3 and TRBJ2-3; D not resolved. Germline-derived CDR1 and CDR2 are ENHRY and SYGVKD. The CDR3 is made up of 13 amino acids. Between the trimmed V and J ends, which lost 5 bases and 8 bases, there was a span of 14 bases. Written as DNA, the CDR3 is TGTGCCATCAGTTCCGCGGACGAGGTTACGCAGTATTTT. This encodes CAISSADEVTQYF.

In this sample, this clonotype turned up many times. This chain uses TRBV25-1 with TRBJ2-7, with 9 positions matching TRBD1. Trimming at V came to 6 bases and at J to 5 bases, leaving 8 bases not matched to a gene. Germline V CDR1 and CDR2: MGHDK, SYGVNS. The CDR3 extends over 14 amino acids. The DNA for the CDR3 is TGTGCCAGCAGCGACCCCAGGACAGGGGACGAGCAGTACTTC. This gives the protein CASSDPRTGDEQYF.

This clonotype was seen many times. The chain has TRBV9 and TRBJ1-1; D is possibly TRBD1 (6 bases). The V end was cut by 3 bases, the J end by 3 bases, with 15 bases between. The germline gives CDR1 SGDLS, CDR2 YYNGEE. The CDR3 has 15 amino acids. The CDR3 sequence: CASSAQGQRDTEAFF. The CDR3 bases are TGTGCCAGCAGCGCCCAGGGGCAACGGGACACTGAAGCTTTCTTT.

This clonotype came up many times. V is TRBV3-1 and J is TRBJ2-7, with TRBD1 matching over 7 bases. Germline loops: CDR1 LGHDT, CDR2 YNNKEL (reference sequence). The CDR3 covers 13 residues. After removal of 2 bases from V and 6 bases from J, the junction contained 4 bases not matched to a gene. The DNA of the CDR3 is TGTGCCAGCAGCCAATTCTCAGGGGGCGAGCAGTACTTC. Amino acids: CASSQFSGGEQYF.